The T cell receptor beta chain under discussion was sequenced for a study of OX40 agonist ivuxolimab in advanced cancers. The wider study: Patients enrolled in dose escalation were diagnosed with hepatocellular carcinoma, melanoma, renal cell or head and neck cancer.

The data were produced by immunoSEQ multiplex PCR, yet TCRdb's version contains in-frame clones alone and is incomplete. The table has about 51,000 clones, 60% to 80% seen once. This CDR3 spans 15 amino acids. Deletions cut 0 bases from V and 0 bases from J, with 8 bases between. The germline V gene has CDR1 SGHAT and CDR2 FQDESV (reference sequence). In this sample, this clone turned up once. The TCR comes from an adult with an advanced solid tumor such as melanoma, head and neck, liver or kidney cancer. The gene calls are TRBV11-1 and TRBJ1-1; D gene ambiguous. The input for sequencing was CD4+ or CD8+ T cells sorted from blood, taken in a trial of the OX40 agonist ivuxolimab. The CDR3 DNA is TGTGCCAGCAGCTTAGCGAGGCAGATGAACACTGAAGCTTTCTTT. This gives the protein CASSLARQMNTEAFF.